Included here is one T cell receptor (beta chain) sequence, with context. Treatment here: oral pan-JAK inhibitor, 5-10 mg twice daily. Peripheral blood and lesional scalp punch biopsies were taken from alopecia areata patients. Reverse transcription of extracted RNA yielded cDNA, which provided the sequencing template. Libraries were prepared by immunoSEQ multiplex PCR; TCRdb keeps only in-frame clonotypes and omits some of them. The table includes 60,000 to 85,000 clones, 25% to 35% detected once. The sample belongs to a study of CD8+ T cells in alopecia areata. V was shortened by 1 base and J by 7 bases, with 16 bases between the two germline ends. The CDR3 spans 16 residues. CDR1 MGHRA and CDR2 YSYEKL come from the germline V gene.

The origin of this receptor is a human donor with alopecia areata. This material consisted of CD8+ T cells sorted from blood, taken at week 4, from a patient treated with tofacitinib. The chain couples TRBV4-1 to TRBJ2-2; perhaps TRBD1 as D (5 bases). Here the CDR3 reads CASSQVAGNLGGELFF. The DNA for the CDR3 is TGCGCCAGCAGCCAAGTCGCAGGGAATCTTGGCGGGGAGCTGTTTTTT.